The 23 T cell receptor beta chains in this list originate from one sample, sequenced in a study of T cell responses to AZD1222 COVID-19 vaccine. Data came from immunoSEQ multiplex PCR; TCRdb stores just in-frame clones and leaves some out. The sample lists roughly 120,000 clones, around 90% seen once, with 4% to 5.5% in the top ten. The sequencing here drew on peripheral blood, taken on day 0 of AZD1222 vaccination. The receptor source for this set is an adult in good health.

This chain joins TRBV7-9 and TRBJ1-3; D may be TRBD1 (5 bases). The V gene lost 2 bases and the J gene lost 0 bases, with 11 bases spanning the gap. Germline CDR1 reads SEHNR; CDR2 reads FQNEAQ (reference sequence). The length of the CDR3 is 16 residues. DNA of the CDR3: TGTGCCAGCAGCTTACCAGGGATGAGCTCTGGAAACACCATATATTTT. It encodes CASSLPGMSSGNTIYF.

The gene calls are TRBV24-1 and TRBJ2-7, with D perhaps TRBD1 (5 bases). Looked up from germline, CDR1 is KGHDR and CDR2 is SFDVKD. The CDR3 totals 12 residues. Trimming took off 9 bases at V and 3 bases at J, with 11 bases between the two ends. CDR3: CATSDSLYEQYF. The CDR3, as DNA: TGTGCCACCTCAGACAGCCTCTACGAGCAGTACTTC.

In DNA, the CDR3 is TGCGCCAGCAGTCAATTAAGGGAAGGGATCTGGGAAAAACTGTTTTTT. Translated, it gives CASSQLREGIWEKLFF. The V call is TRBV23-1, the J call TRBJ1-4; D uncertain. TRBV23-1 is an ORF, with its function uncertain. The CDR3 totals 16 residues. V was shortened by 1 base and J by 8 bases, with 17 bases between the two germline ends.

The V and J genes are TRBV4-3 and TRBJ2-3, with 7 bases that match TRBD1. The CDR3 contains 17 residues. Germline assignment: CDR1 LGHNA and CDR2 YSLEER. Trimming cost V 0 bases and J 4 bases; bases outside gene matches: 10. The CDR3 coding sequence is TGCGCCAGCAGCCAAGATTTAGGGGGCAAGGGAGCAGATACGCAGTATTTT. As protein: CASSQDLGGKGADTQYF.

This rearrangement joins TRBV10-3 to TRBJ1-1; D may be TRBD1 (6 bases). Trimming shortened V by 6 bases and J by 1 base, and 9 bases separated the two germline ends. The CDR3 loop spans 13 amino acids. CDR1 and CDR2 from the germline V gene are ENHRY and SYGVKD. CDR3 DNA sequence: TGTGCCATCAGGGAGGGACAGAACACTGAAGCTTTCTTT. As protein: CAIREGQNTEAFF.

The sample holds one count of this clone. V and J are TRBV24-1 and TRBJ1-1; D might be TRBD1 (5 bases). Trimming pared 5 bases from V and 5 bases from J, leaving 26 bases between. Germline V gives CDR1 KGHDR, CDR2 SFDVKD. CDR3 length: 18 residues. CDR3 nucleotide sequence: TGTGCCACCAGTGTAAGGACCTACGACAGTGGAGGGATAACTGAAGCTTTCTTT. This codes for CATSVRTYDSGGITEAFF.

The chain is built from TRBV5-1 and TRBJ2-3, with D hard to call. The ends were cut back, 0 bases at V and 6 bases at J, with 14 bases in the middle. Per the germline V gene, CDR1 is SGHRS and CDR2 is YFSETQ. The CDR3 runs to 15 residues. The CDR3 DNA is TGCGCCAGCAGCTTGGGGTCGGTGGGTGTTGATACGCAGTATTTT. Protein sequence: CASSLGSVGVDTQYF.

The genes are TRBV2 and TRBJ1-2; 9 nucleotides align to TRBD1. The J segment lost 7 bases and the V segment lost 6 bases, leaving 3 bases of the junction unmatched. The CDR3 length is 12 residues. Germline V CDR1 and CDR2: SNHLY, FYNNEI. The CDR3 here is CASRTGGGGYTF. CDR3 DNA sequence: TGTGCCAGCAGGACAGGGGGTGGTGGCTACACCTTC.

This clone was detected only once. The genes are TRBV11-3 and TRBJ2-7; a possible D gene is TRBD1 (5 bases). CDR1 and CDR2 (germline): SGHNT, YENEEA. V lost 1 base and J 2 bases, leaving 9 bases between the germline ends. The CDR3 sequence is 14 residues long. The CDR3 here is CASSLGPGTYEQYF. The CDR3 region has the DNA TGTGCCAGCAGCTTAGGGCCAGGGACCTACGAGCAGTACTTC.

The chain links TRBV27 to TRBJ1-2; tentatively, D is TRBD1 (5 bases). The CDR3 sequence is 13 residues long. Trimming removed 0 bases at V and 8 bases at J, with 10 bases between. Germline V CDR1 and CDR2: MNHEY, SMNVEV (reference sequence). CDR3 residues: CASSLSTGGGYTF. CDR3 DNA sequence: TGTGCCAGCAGTTTATCCACAGGAGGCGGCTACACCTTC.

The gene calls are TRBV11-3 and TRBJ2-1; 10 bases are shared with TRBD2. Germline V gene sequence: CDR1 SGHNT, CDR2 YENEEA. The trim removed 5 bases at V and 10 bases at J, leaving 14 bases unmatched. There are 16 residues in the CDR3. CDR3 amino acids: CASSTLTSGPLGEQFF. CDR3 DNA: TGTGCCAGCAGCACCCTGACTAGCGGGCCCCTGGGGGAGCAGTTCTTC.

The chain carries TRBV7-3 and TRBJ2-3; a possible D gene is TRBD1 (5 bases). The CDR3 has 13 residues. Germline CDR1 and CDR2: SGHTA and FQGTGA. V dropped 5 bases and J dropped 2 bases, with 8 bases sitting between them. The CDR3 protein is CASSRQITDTQYF. The DNA of the CDR3 is TGTGCCAGCAGCAGACAGATCACAGATACGCAGTATTTT.

The CDR3 region has the DNA TGCAGCGCGAAACAGGGGGCAGAGCAGTACTTC. Encoded protein: CSAKQGAEQYF. This sequence joins TRBV29-1 and TRBJ2-7; 9 bases are a match to TRBD1. The germline gives CDR1 SQVTM, CDR2 ANQGSEA. The CDR3 is 11 residues long. Trimming took 7 bases from V and 7 from J; bases not matched to a gene: 5.

The chain recombines TRBV7-8 with TRBJ1-2, with 10 bases that match TRBD1. Per the germline V gene, CDR1 is SGHVS and CDR2 is FQNEAQ. CDR3 length: 15 residues. The V gene end was trimmed by 4 bases and the J gene end by 8 bases; junction bases not matched to a gene: 10. The CDR3: CASSSSGQGVAGYTF. DNA of the CDR3: TGTGCCAGCAGCTCTTCCGGACAGGGGGTCGCGGGCTACACCTTC. Supplemented by reference TRBV7-8 and TRBJ1-2, the full variable domain reads GAGVSQSPRYKVAKRGQDVALRCDPISGHVSLFWYQQALGQGPEFLTYFQNEAQLDKSGLPSDRFFAERPEGSVSTLKIQRTQQEDSAVYLCASSSSGQGVAGYTFGSGTRLTVV.

The chain joins TRBV27 to TRBJ1-6, with D unclear. This CDR3 has 16 amino acids. Between the trimmed V and J ends, which lost 5 bases and 6 bases, there was a span of 17 bases. The germline CDR1 and CDR2 sequences are MNHEY and SMNVEV (reference sequence). CDR3 sequence (DNA): TGTGCCAGCAGTCCGATTGAGGGCTTGTTTAATTCACCCCTCCACTTT. Protein sequence: CASSPIEGLFNSPLHF.

The chain combines TRBV27 with TRBJ2-7; D may be TRBD1 or TRBD2 (6 bases each). CDR1 is MNHEY and CDR2 is SMNVEV in the germline V gene (reference sequence). V dropped 9 bases and J dropped 4 bases, with 19 bases sitting between them. The CDR3 loop spans 14 amino acids. The CDR3 DNA reads TGTGCCAGTAACCCCCGGGGGCCGGAATACGAGCAGTACTTC. Translated, it gives CASNPRGPEYEQYF.

V and J are TRBV3-1 (or the pseudogene TRBV3-2) and TRBJ1-6; 7 nucleotides agree with TRBD1. This CDR3 spans 14 amino acids. Losses at the gene ends were 7 bases for V and 7 bases for J; bases not matched to a gene: 7. Germline V gene lookup returns CDR1 LGHDT and CDR2 YNNKEL (reference sequence). The CDR3 coding sequence is TGTGCCAGCACCTCCAGGGGGACCAATTCACCCCTCCACTTT. Its translation: CASTSRGTNSPLHF.

This clone has just one count. V usage is TRBV29-1 and J usage is TRBJ2-5, with D possibly being TRBD1 or TRBD2 (5 bases each). There are 14 residues in the CDR3. Trimming stripped 4 bases from V and 5 bases from J, with 17 bases between. Germline assignment: CDR1 SQVTM and CDR2 ANQGSEA. The CDR3 spells CSVGGRNYRETQYF. CDR3 nucleotides: TGCAGCGTTGGGGGACGGAATTACCGGGAGACCCAGTACTTC.

The chain couples TRBV24-1 to TRBJ2-5, with 10 positions matching TRBD2. CDR3 length: 16 amino acids. V lost 0 bases and J lost 0; bases outside the gene matches: 0. Germline-derived CDR1 and CDR2 are KGHDR and SFDVKD. The CDR3 region is CATSDLLAGDQETQYF. CDR3 DNA sequence: TGTGCCACCAGTGATTTGCTAGCGGGGGACCAAGAGACCCAGTACTTC.

The chain employs TRBV7-3 and TRBJ1-6; 7 positions agree with TRBD1. Germline trimming cut 4 bases from V and 9 bases from J; bases unmatched to any gene: 3. The CDR3 contains 13 residues. In germline, CDR1 is SGHTA, CDR2 FQGTGA. The CDR3 DNA reads TGTGCCAGCAGCTATGACAGGGCTTCACCCCTCCACTTT. This translates into CASSYDRASPLHF.

V usage is TRBV4-3 and J usage is TRBJ1-6, with D hard to call. The length of the CDR3 is 14 residues. Per germline, CDR1 LGHNA and CDR2 YSLEER. V gave up 0 bases and J gave up 10 bases, with 10 bases separating them. CDR3 in amino acids: CASSQEGYASPLHF. CDR3 DNA: TGCGCCAGCAGCCAAGAAGGGTACGCGTCACCCCTCCACTTT.

J is TRBJ2-1 and V is TRBV5-6; D gene ambiguous. The ends were cut back, 3 bases at V and 7 bases at J, with 8 bases in the middle. The CDR3 is 12 amino acids. Germline CDR1 SGHDT, CDR2 YYEEEE. CDR3 nucleotide sequence: TGTGCCAGCAGCTCCTACATGAATGAGCAGTTCTTC. The encoded protein is CASSSYMNEQFF.

The chain has TRBV3-1 (or the pseudogene TRBV3-2) and TRBJ2-1; 15 bases are a match to TRBD2. Trimming removed 5 bases from V and 9 bases from J; junction bases left unmatched: 8. CDR3 length equals 16 residues. The germline CDR1 and CDR2 sequences are LGHDT and YNNKEL (reference sequence). CDR3 DNA: TGTGCCAGCAGCTACGGACTAGCGGGAGGGGCCCTTGAGCAGTTCTTC. This codes for CASSYGLAGGALEQFF.